This T cell receptor beta chain originates from a study of identical twins. V was pared by 7 bases and J by 2 bases, with 4 bases of the junction left unmatched. Germline V gives CDR1 SGHRS, CDR2 YFSETQ. The CDR3 length is 14 residues. TCRdb re-derived calls from the 5' RACE reads in MiXCR, one entry per CDR3 protein. The table has some 1,700,000 distinct CDR3 sequences, around a third seen once. The sequenced sample consisted of cord blood. This TCR was sampled from a newborn girl in good health. The chain uses TRBV5-1 and TRBJ2-3; 10 bases map to TRBD1. CDR3 sequence: CASGDRGDTDTQYF. DNA for the CDR3: TGCGCCAGCGGGGACAGGGGCGACACAGATACGCAGTATTTT.